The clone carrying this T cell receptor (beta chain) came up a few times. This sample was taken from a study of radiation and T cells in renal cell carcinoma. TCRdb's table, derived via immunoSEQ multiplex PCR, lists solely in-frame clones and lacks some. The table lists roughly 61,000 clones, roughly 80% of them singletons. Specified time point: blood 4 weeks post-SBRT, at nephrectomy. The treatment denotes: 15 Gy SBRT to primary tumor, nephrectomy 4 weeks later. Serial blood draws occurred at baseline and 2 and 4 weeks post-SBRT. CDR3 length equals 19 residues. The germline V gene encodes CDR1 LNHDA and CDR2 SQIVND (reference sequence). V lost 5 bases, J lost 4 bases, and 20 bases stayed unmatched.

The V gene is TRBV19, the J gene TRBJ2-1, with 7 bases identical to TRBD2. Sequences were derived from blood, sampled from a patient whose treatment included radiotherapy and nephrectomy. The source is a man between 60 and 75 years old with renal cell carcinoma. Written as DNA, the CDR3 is TGTGCCAGTAGTGAACTCTCTGGCGGGAGACTCACTGGATACAATGAGCAGTTCTTC. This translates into CASSELSGGRLTGYNEQFF.